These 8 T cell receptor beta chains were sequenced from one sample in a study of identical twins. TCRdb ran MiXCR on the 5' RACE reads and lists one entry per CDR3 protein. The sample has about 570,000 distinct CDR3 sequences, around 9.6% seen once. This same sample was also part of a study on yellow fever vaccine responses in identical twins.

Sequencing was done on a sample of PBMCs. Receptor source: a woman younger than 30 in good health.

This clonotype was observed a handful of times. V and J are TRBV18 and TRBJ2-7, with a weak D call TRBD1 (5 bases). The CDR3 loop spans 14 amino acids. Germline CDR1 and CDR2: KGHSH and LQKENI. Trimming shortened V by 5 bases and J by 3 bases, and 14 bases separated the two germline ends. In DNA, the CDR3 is TGTGCCAGCTCAAGGCTAGGACAATTCTACGAGCAGTACTTC. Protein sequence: CASSRLGQFYEQYF.

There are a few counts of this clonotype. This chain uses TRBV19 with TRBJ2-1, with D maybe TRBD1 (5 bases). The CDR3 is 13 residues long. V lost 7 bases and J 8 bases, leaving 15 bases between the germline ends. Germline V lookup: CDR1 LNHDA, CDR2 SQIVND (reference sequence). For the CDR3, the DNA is TGTGCCAGTATTGGGGCTAGTGCTCATGAGCAGTTCTTC. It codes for CASIGASAHEQFF.

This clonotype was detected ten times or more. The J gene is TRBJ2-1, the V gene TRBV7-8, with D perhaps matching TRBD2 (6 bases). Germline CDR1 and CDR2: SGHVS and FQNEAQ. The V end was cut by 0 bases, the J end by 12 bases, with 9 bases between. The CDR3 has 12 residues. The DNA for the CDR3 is TGTGCCAGCAGCTTAGCGGCGGAGGGGCAGTTCTTC. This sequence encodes CASSLAAEGQFF. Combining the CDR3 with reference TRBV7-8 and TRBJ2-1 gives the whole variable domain GAGVSQSPRYKVAKRGQDVALRCDPISGHVSLFWYQQALGQGPEFLTYFQNEAQLDKSGLPSDRFFAERPEGSVSTLKIQRTQQEDSAVYLCASSLAAEGQFFGPGTRLTVL.

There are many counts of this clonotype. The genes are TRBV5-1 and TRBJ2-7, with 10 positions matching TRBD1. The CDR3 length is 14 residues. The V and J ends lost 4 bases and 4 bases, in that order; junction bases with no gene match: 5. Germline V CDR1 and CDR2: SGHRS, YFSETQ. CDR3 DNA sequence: TGCGCCAGCAGCCGGGACAGGGGATCGTACGAGCAGTACTTC. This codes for CASSRDRGSYEQYF.

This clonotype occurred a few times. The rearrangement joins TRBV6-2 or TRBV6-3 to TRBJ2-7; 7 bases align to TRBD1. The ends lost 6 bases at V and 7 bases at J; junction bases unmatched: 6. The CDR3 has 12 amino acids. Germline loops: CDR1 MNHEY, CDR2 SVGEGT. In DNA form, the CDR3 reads TGTGCCAGCAGCAAGACAGGGCTTGAGCAGTACTTC. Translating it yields CASSKTGLEQYF.

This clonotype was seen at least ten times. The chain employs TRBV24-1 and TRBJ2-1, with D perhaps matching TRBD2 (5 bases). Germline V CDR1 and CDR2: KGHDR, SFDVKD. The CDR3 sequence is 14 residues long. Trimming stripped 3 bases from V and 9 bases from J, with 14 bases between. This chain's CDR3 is CATSDRTFYAEQFF. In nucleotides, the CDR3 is TGTGCCACCAGTGATCGGACTTTTTATGCTGAGCAGTTCTTC.

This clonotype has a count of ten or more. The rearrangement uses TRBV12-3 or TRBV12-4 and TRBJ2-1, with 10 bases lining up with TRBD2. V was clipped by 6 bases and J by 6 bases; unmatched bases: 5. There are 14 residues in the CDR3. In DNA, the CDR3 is TGTGCCAGCAGGAGCGGGGGGGCAAGCAATGAGCAGTTCTTC. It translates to CASRSGGASNEQFF.

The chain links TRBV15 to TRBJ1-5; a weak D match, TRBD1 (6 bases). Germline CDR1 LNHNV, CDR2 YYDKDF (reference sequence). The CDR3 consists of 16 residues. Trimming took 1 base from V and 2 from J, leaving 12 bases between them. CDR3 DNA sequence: TGTGCCACCAGCAGAGGGACAGACGATGGCAATCAGCCCCAGCATTTT. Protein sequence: CATSRGTDDGNQPQHF.